This entry concerns a single T cell receptor (beta chain). This sample was taken from a study of PD-L1 blockade in urothelial cancer. Study details: Median T cell yield per blood sample was 140,000 to 150,000 cells.

Germline CDR1 is KGHSY and CDR2 is FQNENV. The ends lost 1 base at V and 8 bases at J; junction bases unmatched: 11. The CDR3 has 16 amino acids. Sequenced by immunoSEQ multiplex PCR; TCRdb stores in-frame clones only, minus some. This table holds approximately 110,000 clones, about 85% found once. The TCR was taken from a man over 45 with urothelial cancer. The specimen was PBMCs, collected around atezolizumab (anti-PD-L1) treatment. The rearrangement joins TRBV16 to TRBJ1-2, with 9 positions matching TRBD1. The CDR3 nucleotides read TGTGCCAGCAGCCAATATTCGAGGGGACAGGGTAACGGCTACACCTTC. It is translated as CASSQYSRGQGNGYTF.